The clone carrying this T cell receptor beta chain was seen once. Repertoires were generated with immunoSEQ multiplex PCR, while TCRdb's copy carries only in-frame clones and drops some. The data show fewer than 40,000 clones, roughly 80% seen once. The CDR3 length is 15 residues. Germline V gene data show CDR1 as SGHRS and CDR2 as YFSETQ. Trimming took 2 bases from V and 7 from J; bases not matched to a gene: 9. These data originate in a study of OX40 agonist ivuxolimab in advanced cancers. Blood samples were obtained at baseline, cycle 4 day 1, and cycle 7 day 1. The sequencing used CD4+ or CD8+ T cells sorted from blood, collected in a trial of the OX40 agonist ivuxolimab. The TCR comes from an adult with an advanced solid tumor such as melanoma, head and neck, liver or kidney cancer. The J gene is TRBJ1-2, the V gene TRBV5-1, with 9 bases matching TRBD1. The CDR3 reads CASSLGKQGAGGYTF. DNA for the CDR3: TGCGCCAGCAGCTTAGGTAAACAGGGGGCTGGTGGCTACACCTTC.